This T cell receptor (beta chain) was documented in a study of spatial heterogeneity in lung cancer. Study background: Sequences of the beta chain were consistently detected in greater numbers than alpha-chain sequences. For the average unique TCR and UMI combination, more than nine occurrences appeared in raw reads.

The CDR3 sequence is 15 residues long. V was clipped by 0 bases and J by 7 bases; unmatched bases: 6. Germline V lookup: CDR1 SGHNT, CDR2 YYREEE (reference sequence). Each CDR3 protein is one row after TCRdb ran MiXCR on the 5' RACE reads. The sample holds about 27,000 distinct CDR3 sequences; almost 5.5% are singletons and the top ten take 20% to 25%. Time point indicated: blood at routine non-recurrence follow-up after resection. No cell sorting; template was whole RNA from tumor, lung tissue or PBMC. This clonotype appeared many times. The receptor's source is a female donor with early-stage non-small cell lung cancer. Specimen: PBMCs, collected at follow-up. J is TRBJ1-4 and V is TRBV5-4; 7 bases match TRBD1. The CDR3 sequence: CASSLDGTALEKLFF. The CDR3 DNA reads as TGTGCCAGCAGCTTGGATGGGACAGCCCTTGAAAAACTGTTTTTT.